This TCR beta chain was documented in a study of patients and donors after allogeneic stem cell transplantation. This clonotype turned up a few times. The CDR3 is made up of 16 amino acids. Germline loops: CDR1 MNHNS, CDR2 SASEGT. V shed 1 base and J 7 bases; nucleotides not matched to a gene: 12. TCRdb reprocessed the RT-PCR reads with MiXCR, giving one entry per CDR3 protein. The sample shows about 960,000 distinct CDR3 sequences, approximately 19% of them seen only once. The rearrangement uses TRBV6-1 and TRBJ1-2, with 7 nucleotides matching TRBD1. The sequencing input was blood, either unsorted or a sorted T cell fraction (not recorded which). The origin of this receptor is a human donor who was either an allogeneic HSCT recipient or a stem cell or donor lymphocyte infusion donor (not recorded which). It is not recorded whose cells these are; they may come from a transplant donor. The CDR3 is CASSEGTKGGAGGYTF. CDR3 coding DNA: TGTGCCAGCAGTGAAGGGACGAAAGGGGGCGCGGGTGGCTACACCTTC.